The 17 T cell receptor beta chains presented below share a single source sample, sequenced in a study of T cell responses to AZD1222 COVID-19 vaccine. Here immunoSEQ multiplex PCR was the method, and the copy in TCRdb shows in-frame clones only, minus some. The table has approximately 180,000 clones, approximately 94% seen once. The sequenced sample was peripheral blood, obtained 28 days after the second dose of the MenACWY control vaccine. The receptors come from an adult who received the MenACWY meningococcal vaccine as a control.

The V gene is TRBV30, the J gene TRBJ2-7; D is ambiguous. The CDR3 length is 16 residues. Germline-derived CDR1 and CDR2 are GTSNPN and SVGIG (reference sequence). Between the trimmed V and J ends, which lost 3 bases and 4 bases, there was a span of 22 bases. The CDR3 nucleotides are TGTGCCTGGAGGAAATACCCGATTGGGGTAGGGTACGAGCAGTACTTC. Encoded protein: CAWRKYPIGVGYEQYF.

The chain links TRBV28 to TRBJ2-7; tentatively, D is TRBD1 or TRBD2 (6 bases each). The CDR3 length is 15 residues. With 5 bases removed from V and 3 bases from J, the gap between germline ends came to 17 bases. Germline values: CDR1 MDHEN, CDR2 SYDVKM. The CDR3 reads CASSPTGTLYYEQYF. The CDR3 coding sequence is TGTGCCAGCAGTCCAACAGGGACTCTATACTACGAGCAGTACTTC.

V and J are TRBV4-3 and TRBJ1-6, with 9 bases fitting TRBD1. V lost 4 bases and J lost 7; bases outside the gene matches: 5. Germline V gives CDR1 LGHNA, CDR2 YSLEER. The CDR3 spans 15 residues. CDR3 sequence: CASSLGQGTNSPLHF. The DNA for the CDR3 is TGCGCCAGCAGCCTGGGACAGGGTACCAATTCACCCCTCCACTTT.

This clone has only a few counts. The V gene is TRBV10-3, the J gene TRBJ2-7, with D possibly being TRBD2 (8 bases). Trimming removed 3 bases at V and 4 bases at J, with 25 bases between. CDR1 ENHRY and CDR2 SYGVKD come from the germline V gene. The CDR3 consists of 18 residues. As DNA, the CDR3 is TGTGCCATCAGTGAATCAAGGGGGCGAGCGACTAGCGCTTACGAGCAGTACTTC. Its translation: CAISESRGRATSAYEQYF.

The chain combines TRBV5-1 with TRBJ1-3, with a possible D match to TRBD1 (5 bases). Germline loops: CDR1 SGHRS, CDR2 YFSETQ. The CDR3 has 15 amino acids. Between the trimmed V and J ends, which lost 0 bases and 4 bases, there was a span of 11 bases. CDR3 nucleotide sequence: TGCGCCAGCAGCTTGGCCGGGGGGTACGGAAACACCATATATTTT. Amino acid sequence: CASSLAGGYGNTIYF.

There are a few counts of this clone. V gene TRBV6-5 combines with J gene TRBJ1-1; 7 positions match TRBD1. The CDR3 is 13 residues long. J was trimmed by 11 bases and V by 4 bases; bases with no gene match: 10. Germline values: CDR1 MNHEY, CDR2 SVGAGI. CDR3 sequence (DNA): TGTGCCAGCAGTTCTGGACAGGTCCCAAGGGCTTTCTTT. This translates into CASSSGQVPRAFF.

This clone appeared a single time. The V gene is TRBV19, the J gene TRBJ1-1, with TRBD1 matching 7 bases. CDR3 length: 13 residues. J lost 5 bases, V lost 10 bases, and 10 bases had no gene match. Germline V gives CDR1 LNHDA, CDR2 SQIVND (reference sequence). CDR3 nucleotides: TGTGCCACTAGGAAGGGGGCGCGGACTGAAGCTTTCTTT. The encoded protein is CATRKGARTEAFF.

This clone was detected only once. The V and J genes are TRBV11-2 and TRBJ2-7, with a tentative D call TRBD2 (6 bases). Germline-derived CDR1 and CDR2 are SGHAT and FQNNGV. Deletions cut 2 bases from V and 2 bases from J, with 13 bases between. This CDR3 is 15 amino acids long. CDR3 residues: CASSLNAGSPYEQYF. The DNA of the CDR3 is TGTGCCAGCAGCTTAAATGCGGGATCCCCCTACGAGCAGTACTTC.

J is TRBJ2-1 and V is TRBV6-1; 9 bases are a match to TRBD2. CDR1 and CDR2 (germline): MNHNS, SASEGT. The CDR3 runs 15 residues. V dropped 1 base and J dropped 9; count of bases not matched to a gene: 7. CDR3 in amino acids: CASSEGVSGSFEQFF. The CDR3 nucleotides read TGTGCCAGCAGTGAAGGGGTTAGCGGGAGCTTTGAGCAGTTCTTC.

The V call is TRBV7-8, the J call TRBJ2-7; 13 bases match TRBD2. V was clipped by 5 bases and J by 2 bases; unmatched bases: 18. The CDR3 sequence is 20 residues long. CDR1 is SGHVS, CDR2 FQNEAQ, per germline. CDR3 DNA sequence: TGTGCCAGCAGCGCGAACCCCACTAGCGGGAGGGCCCATTTCACCTACGAGCAGTACTTC. Amino acids: CASSANPTSGRAHFTYEQYF. Full variable domain (rest looked up from reference TRBV7-8 and TRBJ2-7): GAGVSQSPRYKVAKRGQDVALRCDPISGHVSLFWYQQALGQGPEFLTYFQNEAQLDKSGLPSDRFFAERPEGSVSTLKIQRTQQEDSAVYLCASSANPTSGRAHFTYEQYFGPGTRLTVT.

This clone was seen once. This chain links TRBV23-1 with TRBJ1-1, with TRBD1 identical over 8 bases. TRBV23-1 is noted as an ORF with a role that remains uncertain. The CDR3 sequence is 16 residues long. After removal of 0 bases from V and 3 bases from J, the junction contained 6 bases not matched to a gene. The CDR3 sequence is CASSQSPDRVYTEAFF. In nucleotides, the CDR3 is TGCGCCAGCAGTCAATCACCGGACAGGGTTTACACTGAAGCTTTCTTT.

The rearrangement links TRBV28 to TRBJ2-2; 9 bases are shared with TRBD2. Germline assignment: CDR1 MDHEN and CDR2 SYDVKM. The V gene end was trimmed by 7 bases and the J gene end by 5 bases; junction bases not matched to a gene: 5. The CDR3 length is 14 residues. The CDR3 here is CASTISGRTGELFF. The CDR3 nucleotides read TGTGCCAGCACTATTAGCGGGAGAACCGGGGAGCTGTTTTTT.

This chain links TRBV5-5 with TRBJ2-1; D is ambiguous. The CDR3 loop spans 19 amino acids. Germline CDR1 reads SGHKS; CDR2 reads YYEKEE (reference sequence). Trimming took 1 base from V and 0 from J, leaving 20 bases between them. The CDR3 here is CASSLKNFSFPSSYNEQFF. CDR3 nucleotide sequence: TGTGCCAGCAGCTTGAAGAATTTCTCCTTTCCTAGCTCCTACAATGAGCAGTTCTTC. Looking up the rest from reference TRBV5-5 and TRBJ2-1 gives the full variable domain: DAGVTQSPTHLIKTRGQQVTLRCSPISGHKSVSWYQQVLGQGPQFIFQYYEKEERGRGNFPDRFSARQFPNYSSELNVNALLLGDSALYLCASSLKNFSFPSSYNEQFFGPGTRLTVL.

This chain links TRBV29-1 with TRBJ2-3, with 8 bases that match TRBD1. With V trimmed by 3 bases and J by 6 bases, 11 bases remained unmatched. CDR1 and CDR2 from the germline V gene are SQVTM and ANQGSEA. The CDR3 runs 15 residues. CDR3 sequence reads: CSVELTGGTQDTQYF. The CDR3, as DNA: TGCAGCGTTGAGCTAACAGGGGGGACGCAGGATACGCAGTATTTT.

The J gene is TRBJ1-5, the V gene TRBV6-6; no clear D gene. The CDR3 is 12 residues long. The ends were cut back, 10 bases at V and 7 bases at J, with 14 bases in the middle. Germline CDR1 MNHNY, CDR2 SVGAGI (reference sequence). As DNA, the CDR3 is TGTGCCACCAAGGGTGATAAACAGCCCCAGCATTTT. Its translation is CATKGDKQPQHF.

This sequence joins TRBV11-1 and TRBJ1-1; the D gene is possibly TRBD1 (5 bases). The V gene's germline CDR1 is SGHAT and CDR2 FQDESV (reference sequence). V was cut by 1 base and J by 4 bases, with 13 bases left in between. This CDR3 region has 15 residues. The CDR3, as DNA: TGTGCCAGCAGCTTAGGAGGGTTGGGACGCACTGAAGCTTTCTTT. Translated, it gives CASSLGGLGRTEAFF.

V is TRBV28 and J is TRBJ2-3; 8 nucleotides agree with TRBD2. Germline CDR1 reads MDHEN; CDR2 reads SYDVKM. With V trimmed by 6 bases and J by 2 bases, 13 bases remained unmatched. The CDR3 is made up of 17 amino acids. Here the CDR3 reads CASSSGASGRATDTQYF. The CDR3 DNA reads as TGTGCCAGCAGCTCCGGGGCTAGCGGGCGCGCCACAGATACGCAGTATTTT.